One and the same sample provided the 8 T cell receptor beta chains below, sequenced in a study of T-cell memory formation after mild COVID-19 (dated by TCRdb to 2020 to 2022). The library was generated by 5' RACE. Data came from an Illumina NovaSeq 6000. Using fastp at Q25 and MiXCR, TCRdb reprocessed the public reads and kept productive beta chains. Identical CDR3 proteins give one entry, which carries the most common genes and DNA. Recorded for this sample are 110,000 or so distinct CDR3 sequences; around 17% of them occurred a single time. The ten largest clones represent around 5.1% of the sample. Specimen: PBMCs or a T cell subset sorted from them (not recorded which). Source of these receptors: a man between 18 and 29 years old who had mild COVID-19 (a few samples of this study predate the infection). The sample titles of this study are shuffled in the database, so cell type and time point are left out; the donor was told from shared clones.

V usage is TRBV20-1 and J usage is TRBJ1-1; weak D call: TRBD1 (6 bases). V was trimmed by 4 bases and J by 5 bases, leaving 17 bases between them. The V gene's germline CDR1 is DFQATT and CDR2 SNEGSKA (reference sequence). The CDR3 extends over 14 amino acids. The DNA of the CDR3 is TGCAGTGCTACGGTCCCCGGGGGGACAACTGAAGCTTTCTTT. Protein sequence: CSATVPGGTTEAFF.

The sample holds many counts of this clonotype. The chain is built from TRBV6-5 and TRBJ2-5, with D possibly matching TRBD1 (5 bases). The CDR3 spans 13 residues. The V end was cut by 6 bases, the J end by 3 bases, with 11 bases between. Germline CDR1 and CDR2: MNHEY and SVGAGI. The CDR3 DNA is TGTGCCAGCAGCCGAGACAGAGAAGAGACCCAGTACTTC. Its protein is CASSRDREETQYF.

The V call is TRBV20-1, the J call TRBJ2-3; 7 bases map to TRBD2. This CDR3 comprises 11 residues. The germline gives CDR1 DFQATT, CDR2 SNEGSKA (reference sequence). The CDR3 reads CSSGVSDTQYF. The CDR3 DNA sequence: TGCTCCAGCGGGGTCTCCGATACGCAGTATTTT.

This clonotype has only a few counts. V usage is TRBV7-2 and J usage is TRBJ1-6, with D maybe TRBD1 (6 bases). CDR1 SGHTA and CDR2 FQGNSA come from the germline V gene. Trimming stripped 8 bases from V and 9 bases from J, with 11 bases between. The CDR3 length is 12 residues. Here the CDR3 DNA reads TGTGCCAGCGGGGGGGGCAGTTCACCCCTCCACTTT. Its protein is CASGGGSSPLHF.

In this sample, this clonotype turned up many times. CDR3 in DNA: TGCGCCAGCAGCCAAGGGGGAAGCTCCTACGAGCAGTACTTC. Translated, it gives CASSQGGSSYEQYF. The chain couples TRBV4-3 to TRBJ2-7; D not resolved. Germline-derived CDR1 and CDR2 are LGHNA and YSLEER. V shed 1 base and J shed 0 bases, with 7 bases lying between them. This CDR3 has 14 amino acids.

DNA of the CDR3: TGTGCCAGCATTAGAGCGGGGGCCGACACCGGGGAGCTGTTTTTT. As protein: CASIRAGADTGELFF. The J gene is TRBJ2-2, the V gene TRBV12-3 or TRBV12-4; 8 nucleotides line up with TRBD2. This CDR3 contains 15 residues. Trimming cost V 7 bases and J 3 bases; bases outside gene matches: 7.

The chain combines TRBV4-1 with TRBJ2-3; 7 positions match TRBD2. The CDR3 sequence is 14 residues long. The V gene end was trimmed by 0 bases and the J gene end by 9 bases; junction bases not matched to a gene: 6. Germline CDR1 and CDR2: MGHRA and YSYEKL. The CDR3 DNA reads TGCGCCAGCAGCCAAGAATCCTCGCGGGGGACGCAGTATTTT. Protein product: CASSQESSRGTQYF.

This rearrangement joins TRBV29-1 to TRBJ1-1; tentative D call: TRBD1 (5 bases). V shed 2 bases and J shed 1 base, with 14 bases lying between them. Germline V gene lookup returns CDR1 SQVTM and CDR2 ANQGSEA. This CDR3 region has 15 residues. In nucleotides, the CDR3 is TGCAGCGTTGAATCACTTGGGACCCAGAACACTGAAGCTTTCTTT. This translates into CSVESLGTQNTEAFF.